This TCR beta chain was obtained from a study of T cells in Graves' hyperthyroidism and ophthalmopathy. Study-wide background: Blood from the periphery was taken at initial diagnosis, before any treatment. General observations from the study: From stable hyperthyroidism, ophthalmopathy was set apart by a 13 V-J model.

What was amplified from RNA transcripts were TCR beta CDR3 regions. A set of HTBI primers served as the primers for a first-round RT-PCR of the TCR CDR3. TCRdb called the multiplex PCR reads again in MiXCR, with one record for every CDR3 protein. The profile shows hundreds of thousands of distinct CDR3 sequences, around 14% of them singletons. The sample, blood from the first hyperthyroidism diagnosis, precedes any ophthalmopathy symptoms. Cells are PBMCs isolated from 9 to 10 ml of fresh blood. This clonotype was recorded many times. The antigen remains unidentified. The J segment lost 6 bases and the V segment lost 4 bases, leaving 8 bases of the junction unmatched. CDR3 length: 15 residues. CDR1 is LGHDT and CDR2 is YNNKEL in the germline V gene (reference sequence).

The TCR sequence derives from a woman between 25 and 40 years old with Graves' hyperthyroidism that later progressed to Graves' ophthalmopathy. The V call is TRBV3-1, the J call TRBJ1-4; 7 bases fit TRBD1. Sequencing input: blood. In DNA form, the CDR3 reads TGTGCCAGCAGCCCCGCCGGGACAGTTCATGAAAAACTGTTTTTT. Protein sequence: CASSPAGTVHEKLFF.